This entry lists 14 T cell receptor beta chains sequenced from one sample in a study of T cells in tuberculosis (dated by TCRdb to about 2018). Library prep was done by the immunoSEQ multiplex PCR assay. In its TCRdb copy, this immuneACCESS table keeps in-frame sequences only and misses some clones. Where compared with another copy, unresolved V genes explain less than half of these, and the others have no known cause. The sample contains some 23,000 clones, around nine tenths of them found a single time. Of the sample, 17% falls within the top ten clones. The sequencing input was PBMCs. Receptor source: a donor aged 10-35 years with latent tuberculosis or without tuberculosis infection. Some clones in this sample may be carry-over from other donors' samples.

A few counts support this clone. This chain uses TRBV7-8 with TRBJ2-7; 11 bases line up with TRBD2. CDR1 is SGHVS and CDR2 is FQNEAQ in the germline V gene. This CDR3 region has 17 residues. After removal of 1 base from V and 3 bases from J, the junction contained 8 bases not matched to a gene. DNA of the CDR3: TGTGCCAGCAGCTTAGATTTACTAGCGGGAGCCTTCTACGAGCAGTACTTC. Encoded protein: CASSLDLLAGAFYEQYF. Combining the CDR3 with reference TRBV7-8 and TRBJ2-7 gives the whole variable domain GAGVSQSPRYKVAKRGQDVALRCDPISGHVSLFWYQQALGQGPEFLTYFQNEAQLDKSGLPSDRFFAERPEGSVSTLKIQRTQQEDSAVYLCASSLDLLAGAFYEQYFGPGTRLTVT.

J is TRBJ2-3 and V is TRBV5-1; 9 nucleotides align to TRBD2. Germline V lookup: CDR1 SGHRS, CDR2 YFSETQ. V lost 4 bases to trimming and J lost 6 bases; unmatched junction nucleotides: 15. CDR3 length equals 17 residues. The CDR3 protein is CASSGINPGLAGDTQYF. CDR3 nucleotide sequence: TGCGCCAGCAGCGGGATTAACCCGGGACTAGCAGGGGATACGCAGTATTTT. The full variable domain, with the rest looked up from reference TRBV5-1 and TRBJ2-3, is KAGVTQTPRYLIKTRGQQVTLSCSPISGHRSVSWYQQTPGQGLQFLFEYFSETQRNKGNFPGRFSGRQFSNSRSEMNVSTLELGDSALYLCASSGINPGLAGDTQYFGPGTRLTVL.

The rearrangement uses TRBV9 and TRBJ2-1; D possibly corresponds to TRBD2 (5 bases). The germline V gene encodes CDR1 SGDLS and CDR2 YYNGEE. The V gene lost 4 bases and the J gene lost 1 base, with 12 bases spanning the gap. The CDR3 totals 15 residues. Written as DNA, the CDR3 is TGTGCCAGCAGCCCGCGGACTGATTCCTACAATGAGCAGTTCTTC. It specifies CASSPRTDSYNEQFF.

The chain combines TRBV11-2 with TRBJ2-1; D remains ambiguous. This CDR3 is 14 amino acids long. Between the trimmed V and J ends, which lost 2 bases and 0 bases, there was a span of 5 bases. From germline, CDR1 is SGHAT and CDR2 FQNNGV. The CDR3 nucleotides are TGTGCCAGCAGCTTAATGAGCTCCTACAATGAGCAGTTCTTC. Its translation is CASSLMSSYNEQFF.

The CDR3 DNA reads as TGTGCCAGCAGTTACTCGACAGGGGCAGATACGCAGTATTTT. This encodes CASSYSTGADTQYF. The chain is built from TRBV6-6 and TRBJ2-3; TRBD1 matches 8 bases. Per the germline V gene, CDR1 is MNHNY and CDR2 is SVGAGI (reference sequence). This CDR3 region has 14 residues. The trim removed 0 bases at V and 4 bases at J, leaving 0 bases unmatched.

The V call is TRBV5-1, the J call TRBJ2-7; D possibly corresponds to TRBD1 (6 bases). V was cut by 0 bases and J by 7 bases, with 14 bases left in between. Germline CDR1 is SGHRS and CDR2 is YFSETQ. The CDR3 has 14 amino acids. CDR3 loop: CASSLVSGQLEQYF. The DNA for the CDR3 is TGCGCCAGCAGCTTGGTTTCGGGACAACTAGAGCAGTACTTC. Full variable domain (outside the CDR3, taken from reference TRBV5-1 and TRBJ2-7): KAGVTQTPRYLIKTRGQQVTLSCSPISGHRSVSWYQQTPGQGLQFLFEYFSETQRNKGNFPGRFSGRQFSNSRSEMNVSTLELGDSALYLCASSLVSGQLEQYFGPGTRLTVT.

This chain joins TRBV1 and TRBJ1-5; the table's TRBD1 call for D was not verified on the DNA. TRBV1 is assigned pseudogene status. This CDR3 is built from 18 residues. The CDR3 DNA reads TGCACCAGCAGCCAGGGACGGACAGATCTTTATAGCAATCAGCCCCAGCATTTT. Translated, it gives CTSSQGRTDLYSNQPQHF.

This chain uses TRBV6-1 with TRBJ1-5, with TRBD1 identical over 7 bases. V gave up 10 bases and J gave up 2 bases; unmatched junction bases: 8. This CDR3 region has 14 residues. CDR1 MNHNS and CDR2 SASEGT come from the germline V gene. The CDR3 is CATIQGGRNQPQHF. The CDR3 DNA reads TGTGCCACCATTCAGGGGGGACGCAATCAGCCCCAGCATTTT.

The chain couples TRBV19 to TRBJ1-5; tentative D call: TRBD1 (5 bases). The CDR3 has 15 amino acids. V lost 3 bases and J 9 bases, leaving 18 bases between the germline ends. Germline loops: CDR1 LNHDA, CDR2 SQIVND (reference sequence). DNA for the CDR3: TGTGCCAGTAGTATTTTGGGTCAGGGCCTGAGGCCCCAGCATTTT. This translates into CASSILGQGLRPQHF.

V is TRBV19 and J is TRBJ2-3; perhaps TRBD2 as D (5 bases). Trimming pared 6 bases from V and 14 bases from J, leaving 15 bases between. The CDR3 runs 11 residues. Per germline, CDR1 LNHDA and CDR2 SQIVND (reference sequence). The CDR3: CASRAPGEWYF. The CDR3 coding sequence is TGTGCCAGTAGGGCTCCTGGGGAGTGGTATTTT.

The rearrangement uses TRBV6-4 and TRBJ2-1; 8 nucleotides align to TRBD2. CDR3 length: 15 residues. The germline V gene has CDR1 MRHNA and CDR2 SNTAGT. The J segment lost 4 bases and the V segment lost 6 bases, leaving 8 bases of the junction unmatched. CDR3 residues: CASSPVVAGYNEQFF. CDR3 bases: TGTGCCAGCAGCCCAGTGGTAGCGGGGTACAATGAGCAGTTCTTC.

The genes are TRBV5-6 and TRBJ2-3; D call uncertain. The V gene's germline CDR1 is SGHDT and CDR2 YYEEEE. V shed 4 bases and J shed 5 bases, with 14 bases lying between them. This CDR3 comprises 14 residues. The CDR3 DNA sequence: TGTGCCAGCAGCCCGTCTTTCTTTAAAGATACGCAGTATTTT. Protein product: CASSPSFFKDTQYF.

The rearrangement uses TRBV5-1 and TRBJ2-3, with a tentative D call TRBD2 (5 bases). Germline values: CDR1 SGHRS, CDR2 YFSETQ. This CDR3 is built from 14 residues. Trimming removed 4 bases from V and 5 bases from J, with 14 bases in between. The DNA for the CDR3 is TGCGCCAGCAGCCTCGACATTCGGGGAGATACGCAGTATTTT. This encodes CASSLDIRGDTQYF.

V gene TRBV7-9 combines with J gene TRBJ1-6, with D possibly matching TRBD1 (6 bases). Germline lookup yields CDR1 SEHNR and CDR2 FQNEAQ (reference sequence). Trimming removed 1 base at V and 16 bases at J, with 17 bases between. The CDR3 covers 14 residues. The DNA of the CDR3 is TGTGCCAGCAGCTTAGAGGGACAAGGTTCGTGGCTCCACTTT. Protein product: CASSLEGQGSWLHF.